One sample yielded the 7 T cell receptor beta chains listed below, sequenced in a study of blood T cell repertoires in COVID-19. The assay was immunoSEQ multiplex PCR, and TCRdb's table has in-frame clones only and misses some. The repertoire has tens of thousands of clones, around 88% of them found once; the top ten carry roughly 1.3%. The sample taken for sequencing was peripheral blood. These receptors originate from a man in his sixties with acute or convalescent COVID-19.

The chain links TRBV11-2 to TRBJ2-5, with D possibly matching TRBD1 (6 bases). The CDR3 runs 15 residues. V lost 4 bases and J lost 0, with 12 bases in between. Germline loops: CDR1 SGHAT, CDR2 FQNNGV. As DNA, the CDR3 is TGTGCCAGCAGCTACGGAGACAGGTACCAAGAGACCCAGTACTTC. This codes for CASSYGDRYQETQYF.

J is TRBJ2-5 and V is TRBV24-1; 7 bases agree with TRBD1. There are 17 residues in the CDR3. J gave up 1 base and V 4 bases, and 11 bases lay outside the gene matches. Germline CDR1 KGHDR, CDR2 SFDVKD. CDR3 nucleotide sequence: TGTGCCACCAGTGACCCGCCTGGGACAGACTTCCAAGAGACCCAGTACTTC. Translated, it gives CATSDPPGTDFQETQYF.

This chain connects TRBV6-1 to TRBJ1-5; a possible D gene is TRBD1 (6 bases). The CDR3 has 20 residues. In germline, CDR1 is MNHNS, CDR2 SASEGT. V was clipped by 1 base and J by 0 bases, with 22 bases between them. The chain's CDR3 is CASSEVPHIRGRNSNQPQHF. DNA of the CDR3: TGTGCCAGCAGTGAAGTTCCTCACATCAGGGGCCGTAATAGCAATCAGCCCCAGCATTTT.

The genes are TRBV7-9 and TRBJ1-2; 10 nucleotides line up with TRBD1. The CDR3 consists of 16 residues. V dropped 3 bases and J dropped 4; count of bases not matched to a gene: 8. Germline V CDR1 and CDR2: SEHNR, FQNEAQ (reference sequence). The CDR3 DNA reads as TGTGCCAGCAGCTTGGGGACAGGGGCCCCCCTCTATGGCTACACCTTC. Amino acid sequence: CASSLGTGAPLYGYTF. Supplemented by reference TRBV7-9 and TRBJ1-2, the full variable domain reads DTGVSQNPRHKITKRGQNVTFRCDPISEHNRLYWYRQTLGQGPEFLTYFQNEAQLEKSRLLSDRFSAERPKGSFSTLEIQRTEQGDSAMYLCASSLGTGAPLYGYTFGSGTRLTVV.

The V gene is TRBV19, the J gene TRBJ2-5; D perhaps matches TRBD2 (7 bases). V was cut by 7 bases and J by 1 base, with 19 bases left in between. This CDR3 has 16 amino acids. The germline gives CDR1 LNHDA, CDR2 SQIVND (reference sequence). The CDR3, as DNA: TGTGCCAGTACCCCCGAACAGGGCGGGGGCCAAGAGACCCAGTACTTC. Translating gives CASTPEQGGGQETQYF.

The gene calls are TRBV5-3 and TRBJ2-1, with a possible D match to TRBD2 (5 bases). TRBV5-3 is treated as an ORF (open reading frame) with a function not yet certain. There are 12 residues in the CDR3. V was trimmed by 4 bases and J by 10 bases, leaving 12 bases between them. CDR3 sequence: CARSLFGEEQFF. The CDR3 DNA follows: TGTGCCAGAAGCCTTTTCGGGGAGGAGCAGTTCTTC.

The CDR3 region has the DNA TGCAGTGCTAGTCTAAGCGGGAGGGCCGATGAGCAGTTCTTC. It yields the protein CSASLSGRADEQFF. The genes are TRBV20-1 and TRBJ2-1, with TRBD2 matching 10 bases. The CDR3 is 14 residues long. Germline loops: CDR1 DFQATT, CDR2 SNEGSKA (reference sequence). With V trimmed by 3 bases and J by 8 bases, 7 bases remained unmatched.